A single sample gave rise to the 13 T cell receptor beta chains below, sequenced in a study of blood T cell repertoires in COVID-19. Libraries were prepared by immunoSEQ multiplex PCR; TCRdb keeps only in-frame clonotypes and omits some of them. The sample lists around 470,000 clones, around 90% occurring once. The sample was PBMCs or T cells enriched from blood (not recorded which). Receptors were obtained from a man aged 18 to 35 who had recovered from COVID-19.

In its sample, this clone was seen once. This chain connects TRBV7-9 to TRBJ1-1; D is possibly TRBD1 (5 bases). Germline V gene sequence: CDR1 SEHNR, CDR2 FQNEAQ (reference sequence). The CDR3 spans 14 residues. V lost 1 base and J 10 bases, leaving 16 bases between the germline ends. This CDR3 is CASSLGGEKQRAFF. CDR3 DNA: TGTGCCAGCAGCTTAGGGGGGGAGAAACAACGAGCTTTCTTT.

This clone appeared a single time. The chain couples TRBV3-1 (or the pseudogene TRBV3-2) to TRBJ1-1; TRBD1 matches at 7 bases. CDR3 length equals 18 residues. Germline-derived CDR1 and CDR2 are LGHDT and YNNKEL (reference sequence). V gave up 0 bases and J gave up 4 bases; unmatched junction bases: 14. The CDR3 spells CASSQDRDSLTRGTEAFF. The CDR3 DNA sequence: TGTGCCAGCAGCCAAGATCGGGACAGTCTAACGAGGGGCACTGAAGCTTTCTTT.

This clone appeared a single time. The rearrangement joins TRBV28 to TRBJ2-1, with 9 nucleotides matching TRBD2. Trimming removed 6 bases from V and 5 bases from J; junction bases left unmatched: 8. Germline lookup yields CDR1 MDHEN and CDR2 SYDVKM. This CDR3 comprises 15 residues. The CDR3 DNA reads as TGTGCCAGCAGACGCGAGGGACTAGCAGACAATGAGCAGTTCTTC. This gives the protein CASRREGLADNEQFF.

The J gene is TRBJ2-1, the V gene TRBV7-3, with 10 bases lining up with TRBD2. This CDR3 is 15 amino acids long. With 3 bases clipped from V and 6 bases from J, the junction kept 5 bases outside the gene matches. Per the germline V gene, CDR1 is SGHTA and CDR2 is FQGTGA. The CDR3 DNA follows: TGTGCCAGCAGCTTCCTAGCGGGAGAAGTCAATGAGCAGTTCTTC. Its protein is CASSFLAGEVNEQFF.

The gene calls are TRBV7-2 and TRBJ2-1; D perhaps matches TRBD2 (6 bases). The germline CDR1 and CDR2 sequences are SGHTA and FQGNSA. Trimming took 3 bases from V and 0 from J, leaving 12 bases between them. The CDR3 sequence is 16 residues long. CDR3 bases: TGTGCCAGCAGCTTTAGCGGAATGAGCTCCTACAATGAGCAGTTCTTC. Translation gives CASSFSGMSSYNEQFF.

The V and J genes are TRBV7-8 and TRBJ1-6; TRBD1 aligns across 9 bases. Germline CDR1 and CDR2: SGHVS and FQNEAQ. The CDR3 runs to 15 residues. The V segment lost 4 bases and the J segment 9 bases; nucleotides outside the gene matches: 7. Written as DNA, the CDR3 is TGTGCCAGCAGCTCAACAACAGGGGGCACTTCACCCCTCCACTTT. Its translation: CASSSTTGGTSPLHF.

The chain recombines TRBV9 with TRBJ2-5; D is unclear. V dropped 0 bases and J dropped 5 bases, with 8 bases sitting between them. The CDR3 loop spans 13 amino acids. Looked up from germline, CDR1 is SGDLS and CDR2 is YYNGEE. CDR3 sequence (DNA): TGTGCCAGCAGCGTAGACACCTTTGAGACCCAGTACTTC. Translation: CASSVDTFETQYF.

The chain has TRBV24-1 and TRBJ2-2; 7 positions agree with TRBD2. The CDR3 contains 19 residues. The germline gives CDR1 KGHDR, CDR2 SFDVKD. Losses at the gene ends were 3 bases for V and 0 bases for J; bases not matched to a gene: 12. The CDR3 here is CATSDHPRLANANTGELFF. The CDR3 DNA is TGTGCCACCAGTGATCACCCGCGACTAGCTAACGCGAACACCGGGGAGCTGTTTTTT.

This chain links TRBV5-1 with TRBJ2-3; D uncertain. This CDR3 is built from 13 residues. Trimming removed 6 bases at V and 0 bases at J, with 8 bases between. Germline CDR1 reads SGHRS; CDR2 reads YFSETQ. CDR3 nucleotide sequence: TGCGCCAGCATGCTAACTAGCACAGATACGCAGTATTTT. It translates to CASMLTSTDTQYF.

V is TRBV29-1 and J is TRBJ1-1; D gene unclear. V was shortened by 4 bases and J by 4 bases, with 13 bases between the two germline ends. The CDR3 length is 13 residues. Germline V CDR1 and CDR2: SQVTM, ANQGSEA. DNA of the CDR3: TGCAGCGTTGTATCGGGAGTCGGCACTGAAGCTTTCTTT. It translates to CSVVSGVGTEAFF.

The chain carries TRBV3-1 (or the pseudogene TRBV3-2) and TRBJ1-4; D is unresolved. Looked up from germline, CDR1 is LGHDT and CDR2 is YNNKEL (reference sequence). Trimming took off 3 bases at V and 3 bases at J, with 17 bases between the two ends. CDR3 length: 17 amino acids. CDR3 coding DNA: TGTGCCAGCAGCCAGGCCCGGACTAGGGCCTCTAATGAAAAACTGTTTTTT. Protein product: CASSQARTRASNEKLFF.

The CDR3 region has the DNA TGTGCCAGCAGCTTAGGCGGGAGAACTTACGAGCAGTACTTC. Protein: CASSLGGRTYEQYF. The chain uses TRBV11-2 and TRBJ2-7; the match to TRBD2 covers 7 bases. This CDR3 spans 14 amino acids. V gave up 1 base and J gave up 4 bases; unmatched junction bases: 4. Germline V gene lookup returns CDR1 SGHAT and CDR2 FQNNGV.

The CDR3 bases are TGTGCCAGCAGCTTAGCCTGGGGACAAAACAATGAGCAGTTCTTC. Amino acids: CASSLAWGQNNEQFF. The chain is built from TRBV7-9 and TRBJ2-1; D possibly corresponds to TRBD1 (6 bases). Trimming cost V 0 bases and J 5 bases, with 11 bases left between them. CDR1 and CDR2 (germline): SEHNR, FQNEAQ (reference sequence). This CDR3 contains 15 residues.